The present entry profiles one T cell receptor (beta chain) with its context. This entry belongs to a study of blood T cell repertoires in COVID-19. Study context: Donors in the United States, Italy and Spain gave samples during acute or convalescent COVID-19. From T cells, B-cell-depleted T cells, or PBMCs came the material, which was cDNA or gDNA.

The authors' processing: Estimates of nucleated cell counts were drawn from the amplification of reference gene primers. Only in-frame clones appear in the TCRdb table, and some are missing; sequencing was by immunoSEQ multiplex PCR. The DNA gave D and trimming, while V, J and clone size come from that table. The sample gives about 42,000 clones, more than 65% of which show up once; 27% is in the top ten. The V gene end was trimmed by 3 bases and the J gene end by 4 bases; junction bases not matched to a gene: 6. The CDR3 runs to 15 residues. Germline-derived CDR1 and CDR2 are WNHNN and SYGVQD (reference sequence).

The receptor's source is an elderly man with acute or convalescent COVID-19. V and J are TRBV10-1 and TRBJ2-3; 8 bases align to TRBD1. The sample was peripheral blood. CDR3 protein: CASSEGRGRADTQYF. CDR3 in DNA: TGCGCCAGCAGTGAAGGCAGGGGGCGGGCAGATACGCAGTATTTT.